Presented here are 19 T cell receptor beta chains from one specimen sequenced in a study of blood T cells in healthy people across ages. Then a second PCR, running about 6 to 12 cycles, was carried out with a sample-barcoded 5' primer and a J-beta primer mix. TCRdb called the 5' RACE reads again in MiXCR, with one record for every CDR3 protein. The data show more than 650,000 distinct CDR3 sequences, approximately 21% seen once. Sequenced: blood. These receptors all stem from a man in his 70s in good health.

CDR3: CASSLTGQQVYGYTF. The DNA of the CDR3 is TGCGCCAGCAGCTTGACGGGACAGCAAGTCTATGGCTACACCTTC. This sequence joins TRBV5-1 and TRBJ1-2; 7 bases line up with TRBD1. CDR3 size: 15 residues. With V trimmed by 1 base and J by 4 bases, 7 bases remained unmatched. Germline V lookup: CDR1 SGHRS, CDR2 YFSETQ.

The chain's CDR3 is CASSREQGSYGYTF. CDR3 bases: TGTGCCAGCAGCAGGGAACAGGGAAGCTATGGCTACACCTTC. The chain is built from TRBV11-3 and TRBJ1-2, with D perhaps matching TRBD1 (6 bases). Germline V lookup: CDR1 SGHNT, CDR2 YENEEA. The CDR3 consists of 14 residues. V was pared by 5 bases and J by 4 bases, with 14 bases between.

This clonotype was seen only a few times. This rearrangement joins TRBV27 to TRBJ1-1, with D perhaps matching TRBD1 (5 bases). The V gene's germline CDR1 is MNHEY and CDR2 SMNVEV (reference sequence). V lost 0 bases and J 13 bases, leaving 18 bases between the germline ends. The length of the CDR3 is 14 residues. CDR3 nucleotide sequence: TGTGCCAGCAGTTTATCCGGCCCGACAGCACCTATTTTCTTT. Translating it yields CASSLSGPTAPIFF.

The gene calls are TRBV6-6 and TRBJ1-1; D gene unclear. The length of the CDR3 is 15 residues. Per the germline V gene, CDR1 is MNHNY and CDR2 is SVGAGI (reference sequence). V was pared by 2 bases and J by 1 base, with 11 bases between. As DNA, the CDR3 is TGTGCCAGCAGTTACCCCGGGATGCAGAACACTGAAGCTTTCTTT. This encodes CASSYPGMQNTEAFF.

This chain connects TRBV7-9 to TRBJ1-1; 11 nucleotides line up with TRBD1. V shed 6 bases and J 1 base; nucleotides not matched to a gene: 4. The CDR3 is 15 residues long. The germline gives CDR1 SEHNR, CDR2 FQNEAQ (reference sequence). The CDR3 is CASRDRGRENTEAFF. The DNA for the CDR3 is TGTGCCAGCAGGGACAGGGGGCGGGAGAACACTGAAGCTTTCTTT. Full variable domain (remainder filled in from reference TRBV7-9 and TRBJ1-1): DTGVSQNPRHKITKRGQNVTFRCDPISEHNRLYWYRQTLGQGPEFLTYFQNEAQLEKSRLLSDRFSAERPKGSFSTLEIQRTEQGDSAMYLCASRDRGRENTEAFFGQGTRLTVV.

V is TRBV12-3 or TRBV12-4 and J is TRBJ2-5; 8 bases fit TRBD2. The DNA end is a closer match to TRBJ2-1, so the J assignment may be wrong. The CDR3 sequence is 16 residues long. The CDR3 is CASSLRGGGIGNEQFF. Here the CDR3 DNA reads TGTGCCAGCAGTCTCCGGGGGGGCGGGATCGGTAATGAGCAGTTCTTC.

Only a few counts were recorded for this clonotype. The chain joins TRBV6-2 or TRBV6-3 to TRBJ2-5, with 11 nucleotides matching TRBD1. The DNA end favors TRBJ2-1, so the J call may be wrong. Germline assignment: CDR1 MNHEY and CDR2 SVGEGT. This CDR3 is 14 amino acids long. DNA of the CDR3: TGTGCCACCGGGGTAGGGACAGGGGGAGGTGAGCAGTTCTTC. Translated: CATGVGTGGGEQFF.

V usage is TRBV29-1 and J usage is TRBJ2-2, with TRBD2 as a possible D gene (5 bases). V shed 5 bases and J shed 2 bases, with 15 bases lying between them. From germline, CDR1 is SQVTM and CDR2 ANQGSEA. This CDR3 has 15 amino acids. The chain's CDR3 is CSVYGSARNTGELFF. The CDR3 region has the DNA TGCAGCGTTTATGGTAGCGCAAGAAACACCGGGGAGCTGTTTTTT.

The genes are TRBV7-2 and TRBJ1-5; 7 bases match TRBD1. This CDR3 is built from 16 residues. Germline-derived CDR1 and CDR2 are SGHTA and FQGNSA. Trimming took 2 bases from V and 1 from J; bases not matched to a gene: 5. The CDR3: CASSLQGGGSNQPQHF. The DNA of the CDR3 is TGTGCCAGCAGCTTACAGGGGGGCGGAAGCAATCAGCCCCAGCATTTT.

This clonotype appeared a few times. V is TRBV12-3 or TRBV12-4 and J is TRBJ2-2; D possibly matches TRBD1 or TRBD2 (6 bases each). The CDR3 is 16 residues long. Trimming removed 6 bases from V and 2 bases from J, with 16 bases in between. The CDR3 coding sequence is TGTGCCAGCAGCACAGGGACTTCCGCAAACACCGGGGAGCTGTTTTTT. Translating gives CASSTGTSANTGELFF.

This clonotype showed up just a few times. This sequence joins TRBV30 and TRBJ1-2, with D unclear. Trimming stripped 0 bases from V and 7 bases from J, with 9 bases between. The germline V gene has CDR1 GTSNPN and CDR2 SVGIG (reference sequence). CDR3 length: 12 amino acids. The CDR3 loop is CAWSVPHSGYTF. The CDR3, as DNA: TGTGCCTGGAGTGTCCCGCACAGTGGCTACACCTTC.

This clonotype was seen a handful of times. The chain carries TRBV3-1 and TRBJ2-5; perhaps D is TRBD1 or TRBD2 (5 bases each). Germline V CDR1 and CDR2: LGHDT, YNNKEL (reference sequence). The CDR3 has 14 residues. Trimming cost V 3 bases and J 9 bases, with 17 bases left between them. The CDR3 is CASSQRGAETAQYF. The CDR3 nucleotides read TGTGCCAGCAGCCAGAGGGGAGCTGAAACGGCCCAGTACTTC.

The rearrangement uses TRBV20-1 and TRBJ1-2; D perhaps matches TRBD1 (5 bases). Trimming cost V 1 base and J 4 bases, with 13 bases left between them. The germline gives CDR1 DFQATT, CDR2 SNEGSKA (reference sequence). The length of the CDR3 is 14 residues. CDR3 in amino acids: CSARVGAGRYGYTF. The CDR3 nucleotides read TGCAGTGCTAGAGTAGGGGCAGGGCGCTATGGCTACACCTTC.

The chain combines TRBV27 with TRBJ2-7; D unclear. The V gene's germline CDR1 is MNHEY and CDR2 SMNVEV (reference sequence). The CDR3 is made up of 12 amino acids. Between the trimmed V and J ends, which lost 7 bases and 0 bases, there was a span of 7 bases. As DNA, the CDR3 is TGTGCCAGCATGGCCAACTCCTACGAGCAGTACTTC. Residues: CASMANSYEQYF.

The chain combines TRBV30 with TRBJ1-1; D is unresolved. CDR3 size: 13 residues. V lost 4 bases and J 0 bases, leaving 9 bases between the germline ends. The germline CDR1 and CDR2 sequences are GTSNPN and SVGIG (reference sequence). CDR3 sequence reads: CAWNIEMNTEAFF. CDR3 DNA sequence: TGTGCCTGGAATATTGAGATGAACACTGAAGCTTTCTTT.

This clonotype has more than one count but fewer than ten. V and J are TRBV19 and TRBJ2-1; 15 bases are shared with TRBD2. V shed 3 bases, J shed 7 bases, and the junction held 1 base outside the gene matches. This CDR3 is built from 15 residues. Germline lookup yields CDR1 LNHDA and CDR2 SQIVND (reference sequence). The CDR3, as DNA: TGTGCCAGTAGTATCGGACTAGCGGGAGGGAATGAGCAGTTCTTC. It codes for CASSIGLAGGNEQFF.

The J gene is TRBJ1-1, the V gene TRBV12-3 or TRBV12-4; D is unresolved. Trimming stripped 4 bases from V and 1 base from J, with 16 bases between. The CDR3 loop spans 16 amino acids. The CDR3 nucleotides are TGTGCCAGCAGTTACACTAACCCCCGAGGGAACACTGAAGCTTTCTTT. It is translated as CASSYTNPRGNTEAFF.

This clonotype occurred a few times. Relative to the germline gene, one junction end is altered; a read error may explain this. The chain employs TRBV4-2 and TRBJ2-7; 11 nucleotides align to TRBD2. The length of the CDR3 is 17 residues. Germline loops: CDR1 LGHNA, CDR2 YNFKEQ. The CDR3: CASSQEPLAGGTYEQHF. CDR3 bases: TGTGCCAGCAGCCAAGAGCCTCTAGCGGGGGGAACCTACGAGCAGCACTTC.

This clonotype was seen only a few times. This chain connects TRBV7-7 to TRBJ2-5; the match to TRBD1 covers 8 bases. The germline V gene encodes CDR1 SSHAT and CDR2 FNYEAQ (reference sequence). The CDR3 contains 14 residues. The V gene end was trimmed by 3 bases and the J gene end by 7 bases; junction bases not matched to a gene: 7. The CDR3 DNA reads as TGTGCCAGCAGCTTGGCGGACAGGGTTGGGACCCAGTACTTC. This gives the protein CASSLADRVGTQYF.